The next 31 T cell receptor beta chains were all read from a single sample in a study of blood T cell repertoires in COVID-19. Using immunoSEQ multiplex PCR, the repertoire was profiled, and TCRdb retains in-frame clones only, with some absent. The data contain fewer than 110,000 clones, about 85% of them singletons. Sequencing was carried out using peripheral blood. The source of these receptors is a woman in her 70s with active or convalescent COVID-19.

The chain employs TRBV5-1 and TRBJ1-4; D call uncertain. From germline, CDR1 is SGHRS and CDR2 YFSETQ. The CDR3 spans 15 residues. V was pared by 4 bases and J by 0 bases, with 10 bases between. The CDR3 DNA sequence: TGCGCCAGCAGCCCCGGGGATGCAACTAATGAAAAACTGTTTTTT. Residues: CASSPGDATNEKLFF.

This clone was found once. For the CDR3, the DNA is TGTGCCAGCAGTTCAAGACCGGGACAGCTGAACACTGAAGCTTTCTTT. This translates into CASSSRPGQLNTEAFF. V and J are TRBV11-2 and TRBJ1-1, with 7 bases identical to TRBD1. Germline V gives CDR1 SGHAT, CDR2 FQNNGV. The V and J ends lost 6 bases and 0 bases, in that order; junction bases with no gene match: 10. The CDR3 consists of 16 residues.

V gene TRBV5-6 combines with J gene TRBJ2-7, with 11 bases lining up with TRBD2. Germline V lookup: CDR1 SGHDT, CDR2 YYEEEE. Losses at the gene ends were 3 bases for V and 3 bases for J; bases not matched to a gene: 17. This CDR3 region has 19 residues. DNA for the CDR3: TGTGCCAGCAGCTGGGGACTGCCTATACTAGCGGGGGACCTCTACGAGCAGTACTTC. Translated, it gives CASSWGLPILAGDLYEQYF.

The CDR3 reads CASRIRGDRVKAGELFF. Written as DNA, the CDR3 is TGTGCCAGCAGAATAAGGGGGGACAGGGTGAAAGCCGGGGAGCTGTTTTTT. J is TRBJ2-2 and V is TRBV2; 9 positions match TRBD1. After removal of 6 bases from V and 6 bases from J, the junction contained 14 bases not matched to a gene. The length of the CDR3 is 17 residues. Germline assignment: CDR1 SNHLY and CDR2 FYNNEI.

The V gene is TRBV11-2, the J gene TRBJ1-4, with D tentatively TRBD1 (6 bases). This CDR3 comprises 15 residues. V was shortened by 1 base and J by 2 bases, with 8 bases between the two germline ends. Germline values: CDR1 SGHAT, CDR2 FQNNGV. The CDR3 loop is CASSLAGGTNEKLFF. For the CDR3, the DNA is TGTGCCAGCAGCTTAGCGGGGGGCACTAATGAAAAACTGTTTTTT.

The J gene is TRBJ1-5, the V gene TRBV19; D is perhaps TRBD1 (5 bases). CDR3 length equals 15 residues. Germline-derived CDR1 and CDR2 are LNHDA and SQIVND (reference sequence). The V gene lost 2 bases and the J gene lost 2 bases, with 10 bases spanning the gap. The CDR3 loop is CASSIQGNGNQPQHF. CDR3 DNA: TGTGCCAGTAGTATACAGGGAAATGGCAATCAGCCCCAGCATTTT.

This chain uses TRBV18 with TRBJ1-6; 7 bases agree with TRBD1. Unmatched junction bases numbered 6, after V lost 4 bases and J lost 0 bases. Germline CDR1 is KGHSH and CDR2 is LQKENI. The CDR3 has 17 amino acids. The CDR3 reads CASSLPTGDSYNSPLHF. The DNA for the CDR3 is TGTGCCAGCTCACTCCCTACAGGGGACTCCTATAATTCACCCCTCCACTTT.

The genes are TRBV24-1 and TRBJ2-1, with 7 nucleotides matching TRBD2. CDR1 and CDR2 from the germline V gene are KGHDR and SFDVKD. After removal of 5 bases from V and 7 bases from J, the junction contained 10 bases not matched to a gene. The CDR3 has 15 amino acids. CDR3 sequence (DNA): TGTGCCACCAGTGCCTACCCCGGACTAGTGAATGAGCAGTTCTTC. It codes for CATSAYPGLVNEQFF.

The chain recombines TRBV30 with TRBJ1-6; 9 bases line up with TRBD1. Germline CDR1 is GTSNPN and CDR2 is SVGIG (reference sequence). With V trimmed by 3 bases and J by 9 bases, 12 bases remained unmatched. The CDR3 length is 16 residues. Here the CDR3 reads CAWRSTGTGRISPLHF. DNA of the CDR3: TGTGCCTGGAGGTCTACCGGGACAGGGAGGATTTCACCCCTCCACTTT. Drawing the rest from reference TRBV30 and TRBJ1-6, the complete variable domain is SQTIHQWPATLVQPVGSPLSLECTVEGTSNPNLYWYRQAAGRGLQLLFYSVGIGQISSEVPQNLSASRPQDRQFILSSKKLLLSDSGFYLCAWRSTGTGRISPLHFGNGTRLTVT.

The V call is TRBV7-2, the J call TRBJ2-5, with 7 bases fitting TRBD2. Germline CDR1 SGHTA, CDR2 FQGNSA. The CDR3 has 15 residues. Unmatched junction bases numbered 7, after V lost 5 bases and J lost 1 base. CDR3 DNA sequence: TGTGCCAGCAGCGGGGGGGACGGCCGCCAAGAGACCCAGTACTTC. Residues: CASSGGDGRQETQYF.

This clone was seen once. The chain combines TRBV24-1 with TRBJ1-1; D is perhaps TRBD1 (6 bases). In germline, CDR1 is KGHDR, CDR2 SFDVKD. The CDR3 runs 14 residues. V lost 7 bases and J lost 4, with 15 bases in between. The CDR3 region has the DNA TGTGCCACCAGCCCTGGGGGCTGGGTCACTGAAGCTTTCTTT. Translating gives CATSPGGWVTEAFF.

V gene TRBV5-5 combines with J gene TRBJ1-2; D possibly corresponds to TRBD1 (5 bases). V lost 6 bases to trimming and J lost 2 bases, with 14 bases between them. Germline lookup yields CDR1 SGHKS and CDR2 YYEKEE (reference sequence). CDR3 size: 14 residues. The CDR3 sequence is CASNPLGGNYGYTF. The CDR3 region has the DNA TGTGCCAGCAACCCGCTCGGGGGAAACTATGGCTACACCTTC.

The chain has TRBV5-1 and TRBJ2-5; TRBD1 matches 12 bases. Germline CDR1 SGHRS, CDR2 YFSETQ. V gave up 1 base and J gave up 4 bases; unmatched junction bases: 5. The CDR3 sequence is 16 residues long. CDR3 amino acids: CASSLTGTGGGETQYF. In nucleotides, the CDR3 is TGCGCCAGCAGCTTGACAGGGACAGGGGGCGGAGAGACCCAGTACTTC.

This rearrangement joins TRBV5-1 to TRBJ1-3; D call uncertain. The V end lost 1 base, the J end lost 0 bases, and 5 bases lay between the germline ends. CDR1 and CDR2 from the germline V gene are SGHRS and YFSETQ. The CDR3 is 14 residues long. Here the CDR3 DNA reads TGCGCCAGCAGCTTGACAGCCTCTGGAAACACCATATATTTT. This translates into CASSLTASGNTIYF.

The chain combines TRBV15 with TRBJ2-1; maybe TRBD2 (5 bases). Germline CDR1 is LNHNV and CDR2 is YYDKDF (reference sequence). Trimming shortened V by 3 bases and J by 4 bases, and 13 bases separated the two germline ends. This CDR3 is built from 15 residues. CDR3 region: CATSSPGKQYNEQFF. CDR3 sequence (DNA): TGTGCCACCAGCAGCCCGGGAAAACAGTACAATGAGCAGTTCTTC.

This sequence joins TRBV7-2 and TRBJ1-2, with a possible D match to TRBD1 (6 bases). The V gene lost 2 bases and the J gene lost 3 bases, with 10 bases spanning the gap. The germline V gene has CDR1 SGHTA and CDR2 FQGNSA. The CDR3 runs 14 residues. The CDR3 bases are TGTGCCAGCAGCTTAAACAGGGCAGACTATGGCTACACCTTC. Encoded protein: CASSLNRADYGYTF.

This clone was recorded a few times. Other DNA sequences of this sample code for an identical CDR3. The chain recombines TRBV2 with TRBJ2-5; no definite D call. The ends were cut back, 4 bases at V and 1 base at J, with 4 bases in the middle. CDR1 is SNHLY and CDR2 is FYNNEI in the germline V gene. The CDR3 is made up of 12 amino acids. For the CDR3, the DNA is TGTGCCAGCAGTGCCCTCCAAGAGACCCAGTACTTC. Its protein product is CASSALQETQYF. The full variable domain, in which reference TRBV2 and TRBJ2-5 provide the parts outside the CDR3, is EPEVTQTPSHQVTQMGQEVILRCVPISNHLYFYWYRQILGQKVEFLVSFYNNEISEKSEIFDDQFSVERPDGSNFTLKIRSTKLEDSAMYFCASSALQETQYFGPGTRLLVL.

V usage is TRBV5-1 and J usage is TRBJ2-3; the match to TRBD2 covers 10 bases. There are 15 residues in the CDR3. Looked up from germline, CDR1 is SGHRS and CDR2 is YFSETQ. Unmatched junction bases numbered 7, after V lost 4 bases and J lost 5 bases. CDR3 bases: TGCGCCAGCAGCCCGACTAGCGGGTCACGAGATACGCAGTATTTT. Amino acid sequence: CASSPTSGSRDTQYF.

The CDR3 sequence: CASSVDPSGRETQYF. For the CDR3, the DNA is TGTGCCAGCAGCGTAGATCCTAGCGGGAGAGAGACCCAGTACTTC. J is TRBJ2-5 and V is TRBV9, with 10 bases matching TRBD2. Trimming removed 0 bases from V and 4 bases from J; junction bases left unmatched: 3. Germline V gene sequence: CDR1 SGDLS, CDR2 YYNGEE. This CDR3 is built from 15 residues.

This rearrangement joins TRBV5-4 to TRBJ2-1; D is possibly TRBD2 (5 bases). The germline V gene has CDR1 SGHNT and CDR2 YYREEE (reference sequence). Trimming shortened V by 2 bases and J by 5 bases, and 17 bases separated the two germline ends. The CDR3 extends over 16 amino acids. The CDR3: CASSFHPGRTNNEQFF. In nucleotides, the CDR3 is TGTGCCAGCAGCTTTCACCCGGGGAGAACCAACAATGAGCAGTTCTTC. The variable domain in full, with the rest retrieved from reference TRBV5-4 and TRBJ2-1, is ETGVTQSPTHLIKTRGQQVTLRCSSQSGHNTVSWYQQALGQGPQFIFQYYREEENGRGNFPPRFSGLQFPNYSSELNVNALELDDSALYLCASSFHPGRTNNEQFFGPGTRLTVL.

The rearrangement uses TRBV28 and TRBJ1-1; 8 bases line up with TRBD1. V dropped 5 bases and J dropped 6; count of bases not matched to a gene: 8. Germline V gene lookup returns CDR1 MDHEN and CDR2 SYDVKM. This CDR3 has 14 residues. CDR3 sequence: CASSQGTGLSEAFF. DNA for the CDR3: TGTGCCAGCAGTCAAGGGACAGGCCTTTCTGAAGCTTTCTTT. The full variable domain, rest sourced from reference TRBV28 and TRBJ1-1, is DVKVTQSSRYLVKRTGEKVFLECVQDMDHENMFWYRQDPGLGLRLIYFSYDVKMKEKGDIPEGYSVSREKKERFSLILESASTNQTSMYLCASSQGTGLSEAFFGQGTRLTVV.

The rearrangement uses TRBV6-5 and TRBJ2-3; no clear D gene. The CDR3 extends over 13 amino acids. Germline V gene lookup returns CDR1 MNHEY and CDR2 SVGAGI. V shed 8 bases and J shed 1 base, with 10 bases lying between them. This chain's CDR3 is CASEDFRTDTQYF. CDR3 nucleotide sequence: TGTGCCAGCGAGGATTTTCGCACAGATACGCAGTATTTT.

The CDR3 here is CASSNWPSYEQYF. CDR3 nucleotide sequence: TGTGCCAGTAGTAATTGGCCGTCCTACGAGCAGTACTTC. The V call is TRBV19, the J call TRBJ2-7, with no clear D. Germline-derived CDR1 and CDR2 are LNHDA and SQIVND (reference sequence). The CDR3 sequence is 13 residues long. V was trimmed by 4 bases and J by 1 base, leaving 8 bases between them.

V gene TRBV5-1 combines with J gene TRBJ2-7; 14 bases match TRBD2. CDR3 length: 15 amino acids. Germline V gene lookup returns CDR1 SGHRS and CDR2 YFSETQ. The junction had 4 bases not matched to a gene; V was cut back by 3 bases and J by 5 bases. The CDR3 DNA follows: TGCGCCAGCAGCTGGGGGACTAGCGGGAGTGACGAGCAGTACTTC. Protein: CASSWGTSGSDEQYF.

J is TRBJ2-1 and V is TRBV11-2; the match to TRBD2 covers 7 bases. The CDR3 extends over 13 amino acids. From germline, CDR1 is SGHAT and CDR2 FQNNGV. With 1 base clipped from V and 6 bases from J, the junction kept 0 bases outside the gene matches. CDR3: CASSLGGSNEQFF. CDR3 DNA sequence: TGTGCCAGCAGCTTAGGCGGGAGCAATGAGCAGTTCTTC.

The chain joins TRBV19 to TRBJ1-1; 7 bases match TRBD1. J lost 4 bases, V lost 8 bases, and 7 bases had no gene match. There are 13 residues in the CDR3. The germline gives CDR1 LNHDA, CDR2 SQIVND (reference sequence). The CDR3 is CASHDRVGTEAFF. CDR3 in DNA: TGTGCCAGTCACGACAGGGTTGGCACTGAAGCTTTCTTT.

The chain combines TRBV2 with TRBJ2-5, with 7 nucleotides matching TRBD2. Germline loops: CDR1 SNHLY, CDR2 FYNNEI. Losses at the gene ends were 4 bases for V and 7 bases for J; bases not matched to a gene: 6. The CDR3 sequence is 13 residues long. For the CDR3, the DNA is TGTGCCAGCAGTGCCCCTAGCGGCGGGACCCAGTACTTC. The encoded protein is CASSAPSGGTQYF.

The gene calls are TRBV28 and TRBJ2-3; D is undetermined. The CDR3 covers 15 residues. Trimming pared 2 bases from V and 2 bases from J, leaving 11 bases between. CDR1 MDHEN and CDR2 SYDVKM come from the germline V gene. CDR3 amino acids: CASSLPSQLTDTQYF. The CDR3 bases are TGTGCCAGCAGTTTACCTTCGCAACTCACAGATACGCAGTATTTT. Supplemented by reference TRBV28 and TRBJ2-3, the full variable domain reads DVKVTQSSRYLVKRTGEKVFLECVQDMDHENMFWYRQDPGLGLRLIYFSYDVKMKEKGDIPEGYSVSREKKERFSLILESASTNQTSMYLCASSLPSQLTDTQYFGPGTRLTVL.

CDR3 coding DNA: TGTGCCAGCAGCAAAATTTCCAGGGTCCACGAGCAGTACTTC. As protein: CASSKISRVHEQYF. The chain couples TRBV21-1 to TRBJ2-7; the D call of TRBD1 is as the table states it, not checked on the DNA. TRBV21-1 corresponds to a pseudogene. The length of the CDR3 is 14 residues.

This chain links TRBV19 with TRBJ2-7; 7 nucleotides align to TRBD2. V lost 4 bases and J lost 6; bases outside the gene matches: 9. Germline V gene data show CDR1 as LNHDA and CDR2 as SQIVND (reference sequence). The CDR3 runs to 14 residues. The CDR3 DNA sequence: TGTGCCAGTAGTAGAGGGAGGGCAGGGTTCGAGCAGTACTTC. Translation gives CASSRGRAGFEQYF. Filled out from reference TRBV19 and TRBJ2-7, the complete variable domain reads DGGITQSPKYLFRKEGQNVTLSCEQNLNHDAMYWYRQDPGQGLRLIYYSQIVNDFQKGDIAEGYSVSREKKESFPLTVTSAQKNPTAFYLCASSRGRAGFEQYFGPGTRLTVT.

The chain has TRBV14 and TRBJ1-3; D perhaps matches TRBD1 (6 bases). This CDR3 region has 16 residues. Germline CDR1 is SGHDN and CDR2 is FVKESK. Trimming removed 0 bases at V and 0 bases at J, with 9 bases between. This CDR3 reads CASSQDLRGSGNTIYF. The CDR3 nucleotides are TGTGCCAGCAGCCAAGATCTCAGGGGCTCTGGAAACACCATATATTTT.